This T cell receptor beta chain was observed in a study of blood T cell repertoires in COVID-19. Trimming took 2 bases from V and 3 from J; bases not matched to a gene: 3. CDR1 and CDR2 from the germline V gene are SGHNT and YENEEA. CDR3 length: 16 residues. The table came from immunoSEQ multiplex PCR; TCRdb's copy has only in-frame clones and leaves some out. The table records about 77,000 clones, less than 85% of them present only once. The gene calls are TRBV11-3 and TRBJ1-6, with TRBD1 identical over 8 bases. This receptor was taken from a woman in her seventies with acute or convalescent COVID-19. The sequenced sample was peripheral blood. The CDR3 region has the DNA TGTGCCAGCAGCTTACGGGACAGGCGCTATAATTCACCCCTCCACTTT. Amino acid sequence: CASSLRDRRYNSPLHF.